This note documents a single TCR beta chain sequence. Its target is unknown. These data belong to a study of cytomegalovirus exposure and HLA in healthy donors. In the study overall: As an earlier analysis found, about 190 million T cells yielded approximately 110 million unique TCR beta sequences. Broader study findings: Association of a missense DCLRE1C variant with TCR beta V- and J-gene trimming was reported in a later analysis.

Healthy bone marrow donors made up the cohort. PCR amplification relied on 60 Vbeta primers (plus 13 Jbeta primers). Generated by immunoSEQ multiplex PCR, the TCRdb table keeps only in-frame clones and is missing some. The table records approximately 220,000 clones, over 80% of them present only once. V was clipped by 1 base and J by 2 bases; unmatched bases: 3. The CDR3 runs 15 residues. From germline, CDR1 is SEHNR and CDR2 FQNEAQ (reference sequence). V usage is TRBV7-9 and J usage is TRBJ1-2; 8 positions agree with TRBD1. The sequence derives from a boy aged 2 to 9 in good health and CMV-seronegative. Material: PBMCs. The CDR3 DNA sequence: TGTGCCAGCAGCTTAGGGACAGGGACCAACTATGGCTACACCTTC. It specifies CASSLGTGTNYGYTF. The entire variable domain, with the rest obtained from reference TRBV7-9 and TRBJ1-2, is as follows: DTGVSQNPRHKITKRGQNVTFRCDPISEHNRLYWYRQTLGQGPEFLTYFQNEAQLEKSRLLSDRFSAERPKGSFSTLEIQRTEQGDSAMYLCASSLGTGTNYGYTFGSGTRLTVV.